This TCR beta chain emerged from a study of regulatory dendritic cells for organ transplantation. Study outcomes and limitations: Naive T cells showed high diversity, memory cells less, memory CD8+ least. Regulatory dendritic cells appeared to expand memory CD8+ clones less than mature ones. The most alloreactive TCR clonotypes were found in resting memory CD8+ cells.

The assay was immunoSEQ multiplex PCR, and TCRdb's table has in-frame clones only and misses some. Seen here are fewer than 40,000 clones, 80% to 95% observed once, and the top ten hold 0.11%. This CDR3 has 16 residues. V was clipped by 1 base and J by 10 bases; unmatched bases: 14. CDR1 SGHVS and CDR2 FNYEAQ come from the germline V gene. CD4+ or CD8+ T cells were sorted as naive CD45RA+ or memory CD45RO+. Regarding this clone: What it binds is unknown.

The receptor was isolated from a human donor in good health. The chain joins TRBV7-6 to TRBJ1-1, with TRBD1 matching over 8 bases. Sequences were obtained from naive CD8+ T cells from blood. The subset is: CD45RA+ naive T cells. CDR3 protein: CASSLGARDRGEGAFF. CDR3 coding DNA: TGTGCCAGCAGCTTAGGCGCCCGTGACAGGGGTGAAGGAGCTTTCTTT.